These 17 T cell receptor beta chains were all obtained from the same sample, sequenced in a study of regulatory T cells in long-lasting Graves disease. Arm-PCR of CDR3 regions and iRepertoire HTBI primers were used to build TCR beta libraries. MiXCR, applied by TCRdb to the multiplex PCR reads, yields one record per CDR3 protein. There are about 660,000 distinct CDR3 sequences in the sample; 30% occur only once, and roughly 46% lies in the top ten. Time point here: persistent/refractory GD, antithyroid drugs over 5 years with positive TRAb. From RNA extracted from PBMCs, the TCR library was made. The sequenced sample was peripheral blood mononuclear cells (PBMCs), obtained when the disease was refractory, from a patient treated with antithyroid drugs. Every receptor here comes from a female donor with Graves disease.

The chain uses TRBV20-1 and TRBJ1-5; D is undetermined. Germline V gene sequence: CDR1 DFQATT, CDR2 SNEGSKA (reference sequence). The CDR3 is 15 amino acids. With 3 bases removed from V and 0 bases from J, the gap between germline ends came to 12 bases. The CDR3 bases are TGCAGTGCTAGCTGGTCAGCTAATAGCAATCAGCCCCAGCATTTT. It yields the protein CSASWSANSNQPQHF.

This clonotype was counted many times. The V call is TRBV2, the J call TRBJ1-1; a weak D match, TRBD1 (5 bases). V shed 5 bases and J shed 4 bases, with 14 bases lying between them. This CDR3 contains 14 residues. Germline V gives CDR1 SNHLY, CDR2 FYNNEI. The CDR3 DNA reads as TGTGCCAGCAGTCCCCAGGGACCGCTCACTGAAGCTTTCTTT. Amino acids: CASSPQGPLTEAFF.

In this sample, this clonotype turned up a few times. The rearrangement links TRBV2 to TRBJ1-5; a weak D match, TRBD1 (6 bases). Germline assignment: CDR1 SNHLY and CDR2 FYNNEI. V was shortened by 6 bases and J by 3 bases, with 12 bases between the two germline ends. The CDR3 consists of 14 residues. The CDR3 DNA reads as TGTGCCAGCAGCTCGCACAGGGACAATCAGCCCCAGCATTTT. It encodes CASSSHRDNQPQHF.

This clonotype was found once. This chain joins TRBV7-9 and TRBJ1-1; D remains ambiguous. This CDR3 region has 12 residues. CDR1 and CDR2 (germline): SEHNR, FQNEAQ (reference sequence). V lost 2 bases and J 9 bases, leaving 10 bases between the germline ends. The CDR3 DNA is TGTGCCAGCAGCTTAAGTACAAGGAAAGCTTTCTTT. This encodes CASSLSTRKAFF.

This clonotype came up many times. The chain has TRBV27 and TRBJ1-6; D might be TRBD1 (5 bases). With 4 bases removed from V and 12 bases from J, the gap between germline ends came to 13 bases. The V gene's germline CDR1 is MNHEY and CDR2 SMNVEV (reference sequence). CDR3 length equals 13 residues. The CDR3 reads CASSYGGRRPLHF. In DNA, the CDR3 is TGTGCCAGCAGTTATGGGGGACGGCGACCCCTCCACTTT.

This chain links TRBV13 with TRBJ2-4, with TRBD1 as a possible D gene (6 bases). The CDR3 totals 16 residues. Germline CDR1 PRHDT, CDR2 FYEKMQ (reference sequence). Trimming took off 2 bases at V and 7 bases at J, with 18 bases between the two ends. The chain's CDR3 is CASSLMGASTRNIQYF. The DNA of the CDR3 is TGTGCCAGCAGCTTAATGGGGGCGTCCACGAGGAACATTCAGTACTTC. Full variable domain (rest looked up from reference TRBV13 and TRBJ2-4): AAGVIQSPRHLIKEKRETATLKCYPIPRHDTVYWYQQGPGQDPQFLISFYEKMQSDKGSIPDRFSAQQFSDYHSELNMSSLELGDSALYFCASSLMGASTRNIQYFGAGTRLSVL.

Regarding this clonotype: An end of the junction differs from the germline gene, which may be a read error. The chain carries TRBV11-2 and TRBJ1-1; D not certain. Germline V gene lookup returns CDR1 SGHAT and CDR2 FQNNGV. The CDR3 sequence is 14 residues long. The CDR3 nucleotides are TGCGCCAGCAGCCAAACCTGGGCGACTACTGAAGCTTTCTTT. Its translation is CASSQTWATTEAFF. The entire variable domain, with the rest obtained from reference TRBV11-2 and TRBJ1-1, is as follows: EAGVAQSPRYKIIEKRQSVAFWCNPISGHATLYWYQQILGQGPKLLIQFQNNGVVDDSQLPKDRFSAERLKGVDSTLKIQPAKLEDSAVYLCASSQTWATTEAFFGQGTRLTVV.

A note on this clonotype: Its ends do not fully match the called genes, so a read error is possible. This chain links TRBV20-1 with TRBJ2-5; D gene ambiguous. Germline CDR1 DFQATT, CDR2 SNEGSKA (reference sequence). The CDR3 covers 13 residues. The CDR3 DNA is TGCAGTTCTAGAGACGGTCATAGGGAGACCCAGTACTTC. As protein: CSSRDGHRETQYF.

This chain joins TRBV2 and TRBJ2-5; 10 bases line up with TRBD1. The J call may be mistaken, given a closer DNA end match to TRBJ2-1. The CDR3 has 16 amino acids. Looked up from germline, CDR1 is SNHLY and CDR2 is FYNNEI. CDR3 DNA sequence: TGTGCCAGCAATTCATGGACAGGGGGTGCCGACAATGAGCAGTTCTTC. Protein: CASNSWTGGADNEQFF.

The chain has TRBV2 and TRBJ1-1; no clear D. The CDR3 runs 12 residues. The germline V and J ends were trimmed by 3 bases and 11 bases, with 13 bases remaining between them. Germline CDR1 reads SNHLY; CDR2 reads FYNNEI. DNA for the CDR3: TGTGCCAGCAGTGACAGACTTGCCGGGGCTTTCTTT. It translates to CASSDRLAGAFF.

This clonotype showed up many times. The rearrangement joins TRBV10-3 to TRBJ1-2; tentative D call: TRBD1 (5 bases). The V gene lost 11 bases and the J gene lost 3 bases, with 19 bases spanning the gap. Germline V lookup: CDR1 ENHRY, CDR2 SYGVKD. This CDR3 region has 14 residues. The CDR3 bases are TGTGCCGTAAGCCTTCCCGGGACGGACTATGGCTACACCTTC. It yields the protein CAVSLPGTDYGYTF.

This clonotype was counted at least ten times. V is TRBV12-5 and J is TRBJ2-5; a weak D match, TRBD1 (5 bases). Germline CDR1 is LGHNT and CDR2 is FRNRAP. V was pared by 3 bases and J by 6 bases, with 11 bases between. This CDR3 has 13 residues. DNA of the CDR3: TGTGCTAGTGGTTTTGGGGCCTCGAAGACCCAGTACTTC. It encodes CASGFGASKTQYF. The full variable domain, completed using reference TRBV12-5 and TRBJ2-5, is DARVTQTPRHKVTEMGQEVTMRCQPILGHNTVFWYRQTMMQGLELLAYFRNRAPLDDSGMPKDRFSAEMPDATLATLKIQPSEPRDSAVYFCASGFGASKTQYFGPGTRLLVL.

This clonotype was picked up a small number of times. The CDR3 here is CASSRQQNTEAFF. Written as DNA, the CDR3 is TGTGCCAGCAGCCGGCAACAGAACACTGAAGCTTTCTTT. The V and J genes are TRBV28 and TRBJ1-1; D unclear. The length of the CDR3 is 13 residues. Trimming pared 6 bases from V and 1 base from J, leaving 9 bases between. In germline, CDR1 is MDHEN, CDR2 SYDVKM.

The rearrangement uses TRBV12-3 or TRBV12-4 and TRBJ2-1; TRBD2 agrees at 10 bases. The V and J ends lost 6 bases and 0 bases, in that order; junction bases with no gene match: 5. The CDR3 has 16 residues. CDR3 sequence (DNA): TGTGCCAGCAGCTACCGGACTAGCGGCTCCTACAATGAGCAGTTCTTC. Its translation: CASSYRTSGSYNEQFF.

The sample holds many counts of this clonotype. The genes are TRBV12-3 or TRBV12-4 and TRBJ2-7; 8 bases fit TRBD2. The CDR3 length is 13 residues. V shed 10 bases, J shed 2 bases, and the junction held 7 bases outside the gene matches. Here the CDR3 DNA reads TGTGCCACCTCTAGCGGGCGACCCTACGAGCAGTACTTC. As protein: CATSSGRPYEQYF.

A single count supports this clonotype. The chain is built from TRBV27 and TRBJ1-3, with D uncertain. Trimming removed 3 bases from V and 4 bases from J, with 10 bases in between. The germline CDR1 and CDR2 sequences are MNHEY and SMNVEV (reference sequence). This CDR3 has 14 amino acids. This CDR3 reads CASSLKGGGNTIYF. The CDR3, as DNA: TGTGCCAGCAGTTTGAAGGGCGGGGGAAACACCATATATTTT.

The V and J genes are TRBV12-3 or TRBV12-4 and TRBJ1-2; D uncertain. V lost 5 bases and J 4 bases, leaving 14 bases between the germline ends. The CDR3 length is 14 residues. The CDR3 protein is CASSPTHLAYGYTF. For the CDR3, the DNA is TGTGCCAGCAGTCCTACCCACCTGGCCTATGGCTACACCTTC.